The 22 T cell receptor beta chains below were found in one sample sequenced in a study of blood T cell repertoires in COVID-19. This table comes from immunoSEQ multiplex PCR, and its TCRdb copy is limited to in-frame clones, with some not included. The repertoire has roughly 300,000 clones, under 90% of them found once; the top ten carry 10%. Material: PBMCs or T cells enriched from blood (not recorded which). The source is a woman aged 18-29 years who had recovered from COVID-19.

V gene TRBV19 combines with J gene TRBJ1-1; no clear D. Looked up from germline, CDR1 is LNHDA and CDR2 is SQIVND (reference sequence). V shed 7 bases and J shed 1 base, with 10 bases lying between them. CDR3 size: 13 residues. The CDR3 loop is CASTARQNTEAFF. As DNA, the CDR3 is TGTGCCAGTACTGCCAGGCAGAACACTGAAGCTTTCTTT.

V gene TRBV7-3 combines with J gene TRBJ2-1; 14 bases are shared with TRBD2. This CDR3 is built from 17 residues. V gave up 5 bases and J gave up 2 bases; unmatched junction bases: 5. CDR1 is SGHTA and CDR2 is FQGTGA in the germline V gene. The CDR3 loop reads CASSPRLAGGPYNEQFF. The CDR3 DNA is TGTGCCAGCAGCCCACGACTAGCGGGAGGGCCCTACAATGAGCAGTTCTTC.

This sequence joins TRBV5-1 and TRBJ1-3; D remains ambiguous. The CDR3 sequence is 15 residues long. The V gene lost 0 bases and the J gene lost 4 bases, with 11 bases spanning the gap. Germline CDR1 reads SGHRS; CDR2 reads YFSETQ. CDR3: CASSLADPGGNTIYF. The CDR3 coding sequence is TGCGCCAGCAGCTTGGCCGACCCGGGGGGAAACACCATATATTTT.

This chain uses TRBV7-2 with TRBJ2-3; 11 bases fit TRBD2. The CDR3 consists of 16 residues. Losses at the gene ends were 6 bases for V and 7 bases for J; bases not matched to a gene: 12. Germline CDR1 and CDR2: SGHTA and FQGNSA. In DNA form, the CDR3 reads TGTGCCAGCAGGGAAGGACTAGCGGGCCTTATTCATACGCAGTATTTT. Protein product: CASREGLAGLIHTQYF.

A remark on this clone: At one end the junction does not follow the germline gene, possibly because of a read error. The J gene is TRBJ1-1, the V gene TRBV30; no firm D call. Per germline, CDR1 GTSNPN and CDR2 SVGIG (reference sequence). This CDR3 has 11 amino acids. CDR3: CKGRVNTEAFF. CDR3 in DNA: TGCAAAGGGAGAGTGAACACTGAAGCTTTCTTT.

The chain links TRBV6-1 to TRBJ1-5; D gene ambiguous. In germline, CDR1 is MNHNS, CDR2 SASEGT. There are 16 residues in the CDR3. Trimming left V 1 base short and J 2 bases short, with 12 bases between. CDR3 bases: TGTGCCAGCAGTGAAGTACCGGAGGGCGGCAATCAGCCCCAGCATTTT. Protein sequence: CASSEVPEGGNQPQHF.

The J gene is TRBJ1-3, the V gene TRBV2, with TRBD1 as a possible D gene (5 bases). V was cut by 6 bases and J by 4 bases, with 10 bases left in between. Germline V gene lookup returns CDR1 SNHLY and CDR2 FYNNEI. The CDR3 loop spans 13 amino acids. Written as DNA, the CDR3 is TGTGCCAGCAGAAGGACACCCGGAAACACCATATATTTT. Translating gives CASRRTPGNTIYF.

This chain joins TRBV19 and TRBJ1-2; 7 bases fit TRBD1. The CDR3 contains 14 residues. With V trimmed by 4 bases and J by 4 bases, 6 bases remained unmatched. CDR1 is LNHDA and CDR2 is SQIVND in the germline V gene (reference sequence). CDR3 amino acids: CASSTWGQLYGYTF. The CDR3, as DNA: TGTGCCAGTAGTACTTGGGGACAGCTCTATGGCTACACCTTC. Complete variable domain (other parts from reference TRBV19 and TRBJ1-2): DGGITQSPKYLFRKEGQNVTLSCEQNLNHDAMYWYRQDPGQGLRLIYYSQIVNDFQKGDIAEGYSVSREKKESFPLTVTSAQKNPTAFYLCASSTWGQLYGYTFGSGTRLTVV.

This clone was observed a few times. The CDR3 sequence is CASSPGQGGGYTF. The CDR3, as DNA: TGTGCCAGCAGCCCGGGACAGGGGGGTGGCTACACCTTC. This rearrangement joins TRBV11-2 to TRBJ1-2, with 11 nucleotides matching TRBD1. The CDR3 totals 13 residues. The V gene end was trimmed by 5 bases and the J gene end by 7 bases; junction bases not matched to a gene: 3. Germline-derived CDR1 and CDR2 are SGHAT and FQNNGV.

The rearrangement joins TRBV27 to TRBJ2-1; 10 nucleotides align to TRBD1. This CDR3 has 15 amino acids. Germline V gene sequence: CDR1 MNHEY, CDR2 SMNVEV (reference sequence). Unmatched junction bases numbered 4, after V lost 6 bases and J lost 2 bases. CDR3 sequence reads: CASSTGQGAYNEQFF. CDR3 coding DNA: TGTGCCAGCAGCACCGGACAGGGGGCCTACAATGAGCAGTTCTTC.

The chain couples TRBV14 to TRBJ2-2; D may be TRBD1 (6 bases). Trimming left V 4 bases short and J 4 bases short, with 13 bases between. In germline, CDR1 is SGHDN, CDR2 FVKESK. CDR3 length equals 15 residues. Here the CDR3 reads CASSRLVGATGELFF. CDR3 sequence (DNA): TGTGCCAGCAGCCGGCTAGTGGGGGCCACCGGGGAGCTGTTTTTT.

The chain is built from TRBV23-1 and TRBJ1-2, with D uncertain. TRBV23-1 is an open reading frame whose function is uncertain. The CDR3 length is 12 residues. The V end lost 0 bases, the J end lost 6 bases, and 5 bases lay between the germline ends. The CDR3 DNA sequence: TGCGCCAGCAGTCAATCCCGGGATGGCTACACCTTC. This translates into CASSQSRDGYTF.

This sequence joins TRBV7-3 and TRBJ2-2, with no clear D. The CDR3 totals 16 residues. V lost 1 base and J 9 bases, leaving 18 bases between the germline ends. Germline-derived CDR1 and CDR2 are SGHTA and FQGTGA. The CDR3 DNA is TGTGCCAGCAGCTTAAAATTTGAAGCCGGGTATAGGGAGCTGTTTTTT. Amino acid sequence: CASSLKFEAGYRELFF.

Only one count was recorded for this clone. The chain couples TRBV24-1 to TRBJ2-3; tentative D call: TRBD2 (7 bases). Trimming took 3 bases from V and 2 from J, leaving 17 bases between them. The length of the CDR3 is 17 residues. The germline gives CDR1 KGHDR, CDR2 SFDVKD. CDR3 sequence (DNA): TGTGCCACCAGTGATCCACCCGGGGGGCGGGACACAGATACGCAGTATTTT. This translates into CATSDPPGGRDTDTQYF.

The chain has TRBV24-1 and TRBJ2-2; 9 nucleotides match TRBD2. Germline CDR1 and CDR2: KGHDR and SFDVKD. CDR3 length equals 16 residues. The V gene end was trimmed by 5 bases and the J gene end by 5 bases; junction bases not matched to a gene: 8. The CDR3 sequence: CATSGASGIGTGELFF. The CDR3, as DNA: TGTGCCACCAGTGGAGCTAGCGGGATAGGAACCGGGGAGCTGTTTTTT.

This sequence joins TRBV4-1 and TRBJ2-7, with TRBD1 matching over 11 bases. V shed 3 bases and J 5 bases; nucleotides not matched to a gene: 6. Germline values: CDR1 MGHRA, CDR2 YSYEKL. The CDR3 is made up of 15 amino acids. This CDR3 is CASSHTGTGGNEQYF. CDR3 DNA: TGCGCCAGCAGCCATACCGGGACAGGGGGAAACGAGCAGTACTTC.

This clone was observed once. This chain joins TRBV21-1 and TRBJ2-7; TRBD2 was called by the table and not checked on the DNA. TRBV21-1 is assigned pseudogene status. This CDR3 spans 14 amino acids. The CDR3 DNA is TGTGCCAGCAGCAAAGTAGGAGACCGGATAGATAAGTACTTC. It yields the protein CASSKVGDRIDKYF.

In DNA form, the CDR3 reads TGCGCCAGCAGCCAAGATGGCCCGGGGGGCAGCACAGATACGCAGTATTTT. Translating it yields CASSQDGPGGSTDTQYF. This chain links TRBV4-1 with TRBJ2-3, with D tentatively TRBD2 (7 bases). Trimming removed 0 bases from V and 0 bases from J, with 13 bases in between. Germline CDR1 is MGHRA and CDR2 is YSYEKL. The CDR3 spans 17 residues.

The chain uses TRBV5-1 and TRBJ1-2; D is ambiguous. V lost 4 bases and J 4 bases, leaving 20 bases between the germline ends. CDR3 length: 16 amino acids. Per germline, CDR1 SGHRS and CDR2 YFSETQ. The CDR3 sequence: CASSLADTPSGYGYTF. CDR3 sequence (DNA): TGCGCCAGCAGCCTCGCCGACACCCCATCAGGCTATGGCTACACCTTC.

The CDR3 sequence: CASSLIGGYTEAFF. The CDR3 DNA sequence: TGTGCCAGCAGCTTGATAGGGGGCTATACTGAAGCTTTCTTT. The chain uses TRBV5-5 and TRBJ1-1, with 7 positions matching TRBD1. This CDR3 region has 14 residues. CDR1 is SGHKS, CDR2 YYEKEE, per germline (reference sequence). V dropped 1 base and J dropped 5; count of bases not matched to a gene: 5.

This clone has just one count. The V call is TRBV4-1, the J call TRBJ1-6; D is uncertain. The germline CDR1 and CDR2 sequences are MGHRA and YSYEKL. V dropped 2 bases and J dropped 10 bases, with 12 bases sitting between them. The CDR3 totals 14 residues. The CDR3 DNA reads as TGCGCCAGCAGCCAATTTCGGGAGAACTCACCCCTCCACTTT. Translated, it gives CASSQFRENSPLHF.

The V call is TRBV10-3, the J call TRBJ1-1, with TRBD1 matching 7 bases. Unmatched junction bases numbered 7, after V lost 5 bases and J lost 4 bases. Per germline, CDR1 ENHRY and CDR2 SYGVKD. The CDR3 contains 14 residues. As DNA, the CDR3 is TGTGCCATCAGTCCGACAGGGCATGCCACTGAAGCTTTCTTT. The encoded protein is CAISPTGHATEAFF.